This T cell receptor (beta chain) was recorded in a study of T cell changes during pregnancy in multiple sclerosis. Germline loops: CDR1 LGHNA, CDR2 YSLEER. The CDR3 spans 16 residues. J was trimmed by 1 base and V by 1 base; bases with no gene match: 3. Profiled with immunoSEQ multiplex PCR; TCRdb holds only in-frame clones, not every one. The repertoire has 35,000 to 40,000 clones, 92% of them found once; the top ten carry just over 5.5%. The TCR was taken from a female donor with multiple sclerosis, enrolled in a pregnancy study. The genes are TRBV4-3 and TRBJ1-5, with 8 bases aligning to TRBD1. The sequences come from CD8+ T cells from peripheral blood mononuclear cells, collected in the third trimester of pregnancy. The CDR3 loop reads CASSQARQGSNQPQHF. The CDR3 region has the DNA TGCGCCAGCAGCCAAGCGAGACAGGGGAGCAATCAGCCCCAGCATTTT.